This TCR beta chain came from a study of T cell responses to AZD1222 COVID-19 vaccine. Across the study: Pooling covered second doses at about 4 or about 12 weeks. Notes on the study in general: Epitopes outside B.1.351 and B.1.1.7 mutated regions reportedly drew nearly half of spike TCRs.

This clone came up a few times. Antigen: not known. This CDR3 has 16 residues. V shed 0 bases, J shed 5 bases, and the junction held 1 base outside the gene matches. CDR1 is KGHSH, CDR2 LQKENI, per germline. The data were produced by immunoSEQ multiplex PCR, yet TCRdb's version contains in-frame clones alone and is incomplete. This table holds approximately 120,000 clones, about nine tenths found once. This TCR came from an adult in good health. The specimen was peripheral blood, collected on day 0 of AZD1222 vaccination. This chain joins TRBV18 and TRBJ2-1, with TRBD2 identical over 13 bases. CDR3 nucleotide sequence: TGTGCCAGCTCACCACCAGGGACTAGCGGGGACAATGAGCAGTTCTTC. Residues: CASSPPGTSGDNEQFF.